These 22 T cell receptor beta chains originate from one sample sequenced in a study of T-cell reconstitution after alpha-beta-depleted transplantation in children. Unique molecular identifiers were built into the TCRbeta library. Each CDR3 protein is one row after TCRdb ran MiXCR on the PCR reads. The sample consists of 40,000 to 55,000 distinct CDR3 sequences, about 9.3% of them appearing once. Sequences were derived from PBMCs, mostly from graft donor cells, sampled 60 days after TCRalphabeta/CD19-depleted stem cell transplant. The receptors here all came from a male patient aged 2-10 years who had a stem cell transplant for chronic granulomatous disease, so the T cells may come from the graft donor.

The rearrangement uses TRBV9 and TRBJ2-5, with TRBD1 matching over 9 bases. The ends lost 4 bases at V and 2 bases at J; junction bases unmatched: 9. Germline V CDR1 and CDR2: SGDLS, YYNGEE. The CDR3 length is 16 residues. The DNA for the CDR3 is TGTGCCAGCAGCCCTGGGACAGGGTTGGGGCAAGAGACCCAGTACTTC. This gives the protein CASSPGTGLGQETQYF.

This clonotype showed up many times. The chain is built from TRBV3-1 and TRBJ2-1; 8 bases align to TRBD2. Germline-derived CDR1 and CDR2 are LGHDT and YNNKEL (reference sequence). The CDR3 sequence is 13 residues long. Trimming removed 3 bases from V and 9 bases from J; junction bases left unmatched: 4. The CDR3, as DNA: TGTGCCAGCAGCCAGGGTCTAGCGGGTGAGCAGTTCTTC. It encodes CASSQGLAGEQFF.

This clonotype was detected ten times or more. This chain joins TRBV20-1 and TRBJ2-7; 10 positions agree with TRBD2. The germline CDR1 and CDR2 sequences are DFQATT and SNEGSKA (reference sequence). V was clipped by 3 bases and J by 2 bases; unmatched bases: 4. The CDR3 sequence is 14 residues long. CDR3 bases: TGCAGTGCTAGGAGCGGGAGGGCTCCCTACGAGCAGTACTTC. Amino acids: CSARSGRAPYEQYF.

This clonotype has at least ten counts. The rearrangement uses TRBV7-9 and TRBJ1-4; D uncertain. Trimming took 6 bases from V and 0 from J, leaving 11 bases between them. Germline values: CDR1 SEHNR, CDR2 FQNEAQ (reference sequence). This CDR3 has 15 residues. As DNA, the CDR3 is TGTGCCAGCAGTTCCCGCCGGGCAACTAATGAAAAACTGTTTTTT. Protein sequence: CASSSRRATNEKLFF. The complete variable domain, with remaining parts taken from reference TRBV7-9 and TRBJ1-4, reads DTGVSQNPRHKITKRGQNVTFRCDPISEHNRLYWYRQTLGQGPEFLTYFQNEAQLEKSRLLSDRFSAERPKGSFSTLEIQRTEQGDSAMYLCASSSRRATNEKLFFGSGTQLSVL.

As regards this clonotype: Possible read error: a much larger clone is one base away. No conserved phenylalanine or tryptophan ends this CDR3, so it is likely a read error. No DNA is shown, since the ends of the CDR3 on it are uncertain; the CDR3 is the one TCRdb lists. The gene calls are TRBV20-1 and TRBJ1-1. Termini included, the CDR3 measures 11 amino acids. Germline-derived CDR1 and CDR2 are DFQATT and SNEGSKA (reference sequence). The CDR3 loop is CSARDVSITFL.

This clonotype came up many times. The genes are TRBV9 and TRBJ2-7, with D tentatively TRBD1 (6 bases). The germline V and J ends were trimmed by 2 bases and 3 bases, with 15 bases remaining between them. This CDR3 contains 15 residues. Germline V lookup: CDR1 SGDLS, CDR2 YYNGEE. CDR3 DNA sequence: TGTGCCAGCAGCGTCGGCCCGGGACACCTCTACGAGCAGTACTTC. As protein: CASSVGPGHLYEQYF.

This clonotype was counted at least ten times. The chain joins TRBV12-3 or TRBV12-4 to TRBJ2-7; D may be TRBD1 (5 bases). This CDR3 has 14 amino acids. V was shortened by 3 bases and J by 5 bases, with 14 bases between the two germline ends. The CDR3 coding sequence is TGTGCCAGCAGTTTTTGGCTAGAAGGGGACGAGCAGTACTTC. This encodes CASSFWLEGDEQYF.

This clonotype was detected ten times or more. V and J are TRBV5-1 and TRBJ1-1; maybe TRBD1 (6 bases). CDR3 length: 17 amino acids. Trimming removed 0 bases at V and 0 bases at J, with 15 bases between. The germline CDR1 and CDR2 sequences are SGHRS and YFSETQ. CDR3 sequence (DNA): TGCGCCAGCAGCTTGGAGGCCCACGGGACAATGAACACTGAAGCTTTCTTT. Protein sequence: CASSLEAHGTMNTEAFF.

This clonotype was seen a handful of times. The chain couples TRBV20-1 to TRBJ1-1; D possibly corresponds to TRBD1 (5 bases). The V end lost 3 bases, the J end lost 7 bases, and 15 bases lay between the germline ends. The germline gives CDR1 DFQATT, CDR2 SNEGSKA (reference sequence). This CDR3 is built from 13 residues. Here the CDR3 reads CSARITGTYEAFF. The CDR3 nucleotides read TGCAGTGCTAGGATAACAGGCACATATGAAGCTTTCTTT.

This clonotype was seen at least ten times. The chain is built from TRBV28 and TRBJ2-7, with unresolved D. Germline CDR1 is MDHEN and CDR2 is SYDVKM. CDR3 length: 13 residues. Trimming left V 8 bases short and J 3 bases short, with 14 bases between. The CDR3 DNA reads TGTGCCAGCTCGGCGACTCCCTACTACGAGCAGTACTTC. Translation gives CASSATPYYEQYF.

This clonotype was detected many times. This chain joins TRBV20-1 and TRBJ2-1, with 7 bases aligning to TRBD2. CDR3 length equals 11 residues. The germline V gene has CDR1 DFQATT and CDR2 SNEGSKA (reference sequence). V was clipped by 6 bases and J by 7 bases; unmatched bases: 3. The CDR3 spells CSAPRGNEQFF. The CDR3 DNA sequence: TGCAGTGCCCCGCGGGGGAATGAGCAGTTCTTC.

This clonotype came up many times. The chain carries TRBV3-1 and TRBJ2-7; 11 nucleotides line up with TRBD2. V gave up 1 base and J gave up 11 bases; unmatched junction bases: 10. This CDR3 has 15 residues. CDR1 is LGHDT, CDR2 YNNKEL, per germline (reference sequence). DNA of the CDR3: TGTGCCAGCAGCCAAGGAATGGCTAGCGGGAGGTTAGAGTACTTC. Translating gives CASSQGMASGRLEYF.

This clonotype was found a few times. The CDR3 region has the DNA TGTGCCAGCACGGTGCAGCCTCAAAACACCGGGGAGCTGTTTTTT. Translating it yields CASTVQPQNTGELFF. The V and J genes are TRBV5-5 and TRBJ2-2; D is uncertain. The V and J ends lost 6 bases and 2 bases respectively, with 14 bases between them. This CDR3 is built from 15 residues. Germline V lookup: CDR1 SGHKS, CDR2 YYEKEE (reference sequence).

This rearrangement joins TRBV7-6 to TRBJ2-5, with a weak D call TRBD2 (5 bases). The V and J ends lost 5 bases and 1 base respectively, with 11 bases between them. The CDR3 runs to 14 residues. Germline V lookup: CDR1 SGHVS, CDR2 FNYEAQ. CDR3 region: CASSPALAQETQYF. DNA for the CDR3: TGTGCCAGCAGCCCGGCCCTAGCCCAAGAGACCCAGTACTTC.

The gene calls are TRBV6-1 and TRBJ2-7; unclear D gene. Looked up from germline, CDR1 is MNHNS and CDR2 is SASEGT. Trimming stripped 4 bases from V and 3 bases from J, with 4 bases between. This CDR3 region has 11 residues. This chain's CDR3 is CASSAIYEQYF. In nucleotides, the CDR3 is TGTGCCAGCAGTGCAATCTACGAGCAGTACTTC.

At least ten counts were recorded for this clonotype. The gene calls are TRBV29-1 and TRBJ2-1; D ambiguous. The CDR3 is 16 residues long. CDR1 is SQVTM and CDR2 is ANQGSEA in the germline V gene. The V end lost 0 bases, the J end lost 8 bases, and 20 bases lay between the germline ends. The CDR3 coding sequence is TGCAGCGTTGAAGATCTTTGGAGCAGGAGAAGGGATGAGCAGTTCTTC. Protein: CSVEDLWSRRRDEQFF.

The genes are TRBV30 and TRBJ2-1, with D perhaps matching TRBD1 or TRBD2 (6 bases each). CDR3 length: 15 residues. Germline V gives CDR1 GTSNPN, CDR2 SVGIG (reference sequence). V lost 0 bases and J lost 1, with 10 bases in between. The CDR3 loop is CAWSVGGSSYNEQFF. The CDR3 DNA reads TGTGCCTGGAGTGTAGGGGGGAGTTCCTACAATGAGCAGTTCTTC. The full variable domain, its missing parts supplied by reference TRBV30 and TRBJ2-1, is SQTIHQWPATLVQPVGSPLSLECTVEGTSNPNLYWYRQAAGRGLQLLFYSVGIGQISSEVPQNLSASRPQDRQFILSSKKLLLSDSGFYLCAWSVGGSSYNEQFFGPGTRLTVL.

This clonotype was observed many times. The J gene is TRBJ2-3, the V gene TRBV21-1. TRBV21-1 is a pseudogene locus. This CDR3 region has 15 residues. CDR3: CASSKVRAGTDTQYF. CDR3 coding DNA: TGTGCCAGCAGCAAAGTCAGAGCTGGCACAGATACGCAGTATTTT.

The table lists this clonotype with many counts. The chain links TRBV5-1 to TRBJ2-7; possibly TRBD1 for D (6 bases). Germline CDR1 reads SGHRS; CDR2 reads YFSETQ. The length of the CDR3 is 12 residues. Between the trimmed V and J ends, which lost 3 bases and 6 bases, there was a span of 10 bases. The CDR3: CASSSLGGEQYF. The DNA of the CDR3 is TGCGCCAGCAGCTCCCTAGGGGGCGAGCAGTACTTC.

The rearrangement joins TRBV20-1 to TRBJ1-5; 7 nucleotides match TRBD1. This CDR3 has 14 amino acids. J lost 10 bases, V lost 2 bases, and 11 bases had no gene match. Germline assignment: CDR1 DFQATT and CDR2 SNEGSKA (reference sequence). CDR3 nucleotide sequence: TGCAGTGCTAGACGACAGGGTGATCACAGCCCCCAGCATTTT. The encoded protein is CSARRQGDHSPQHF.

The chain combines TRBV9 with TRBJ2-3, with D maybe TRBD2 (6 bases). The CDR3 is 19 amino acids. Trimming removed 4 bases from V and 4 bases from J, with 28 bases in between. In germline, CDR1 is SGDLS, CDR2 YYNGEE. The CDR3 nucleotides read TGTGCCAGCAGCCTTTCCTACACGGTGGCGGGAATGCACGCAGATACGCAGTATTTT. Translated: CASSLSYTVAGMHADTQYF.

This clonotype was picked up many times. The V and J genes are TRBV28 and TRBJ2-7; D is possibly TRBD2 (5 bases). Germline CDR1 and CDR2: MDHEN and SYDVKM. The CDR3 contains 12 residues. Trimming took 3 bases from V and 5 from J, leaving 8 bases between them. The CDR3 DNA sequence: TGTGCCAGCAGTTTTGAGGGAAACGAGCAGTACTTC. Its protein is CASSFEGNEQYF.